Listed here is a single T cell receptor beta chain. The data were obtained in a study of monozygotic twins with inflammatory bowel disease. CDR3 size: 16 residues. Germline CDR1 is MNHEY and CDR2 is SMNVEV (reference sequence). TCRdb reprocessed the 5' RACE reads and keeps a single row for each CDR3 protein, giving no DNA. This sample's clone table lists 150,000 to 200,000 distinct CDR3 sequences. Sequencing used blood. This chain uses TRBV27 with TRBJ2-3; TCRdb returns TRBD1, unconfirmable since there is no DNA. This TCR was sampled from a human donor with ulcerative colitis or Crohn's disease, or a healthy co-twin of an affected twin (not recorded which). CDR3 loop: CASSSPGTGITDTQYF.